The next 31 T cell receptor beta chains were all read from a single sample in a study of blood T cells in healthy people across ages. It was with a sample-barcoded 5' primer and a J-beta primer mix that a second PCR of roughly 7 to 12 cycles was run. TCRdb recomputed calls from the 5' RACE reads with MiXCR, one row per CDR3 protein. Among about 570,000 distinct CDR3 sequences listed, 27% were seen once. The sequenced sample consisted of blood. The receptors were gathered from a woman in her seventies in good health.

The rearrangement links TRBV6-1 to TRBJ1-5; D is uncertain. Germline assignment: CDR1 MNHNS and CDR2 SASEGT. With 1 base removed from V and 0 bases from J, the gap between germline ends came to 10 bases. The CDR3 runs 16 residues. The CDR3 spells CASSEGHIYSNQPQHF. CDR3 nucleotide sequence: TGTGCCAGCAGTGAAGGCCATATTTATAGCAATCAGCCCCAGCATTTT.

The chain's CDR3 is CAWSVRLQETQYF. In nucleotides, the CDR3 is TGTGCCTGGAGTGTACGCCTCCAAGAGACCCAGTACTTC. The chain combines TRBV30 with TRBJ2-5, with D unresolved. This CDR3 spans 13 amino acids. Germline CDR1 is GTSNPN and CDR2 is SVGIG (reference sequence). Trimming took off 0 bases at V and 1 base at J, with 6 bases between the two ends.

The V and J genes are TRBV20-1 and TRBJ2-5; D is possibly TRBD2 (5 bases). V lost 6 bases and J lost 11, with 19 bases in between. Germline assignment: CDR1 DFQATT and CDR2 SNEGSKA (reference sequence). The CDR3 loop spans 12 amino acids. CDR3 sequence: CSALTGPGEQYF. For the CDR3, the DNA is TGCAGTGCCCTGACCGGCCCTGGGGAGCAGTACTTC.

The chain is built from TRBV5-6 and TRBJ2-5; D possibly corresponds to TRBD1 (6 bases). CDR1 and CDR2 (germline): SGHDT, YYEEEE. Between the trimmed V and J ends, which lost 2 bases and 1 base, there was a span of 12 bases. The CDR3 covers 15 residues. The CDR3 protein is CASSLGGRIQETQYF. In DNA, the CDR3 is TGTGCCAGCAGCTTAGGGGGACGGATCCAAGAGACCCAGTACTTC.

This clonotype was seen more than once but under ten times. The chain couples TRBV18 to TRBJ2-7; tentatively, D is TRBD2 (6 bases). Germline V gives CDR1 KGHSH, CDR2 LQKENI. V lost 1 base and J 5 bases, leaving 15 bases between the germline ends. This CDR3 comprises 15 residues. CDR3 nucleotide sequence: TGTGCCAGCTCACCACTGGAGGGATCGGTCGACGAGCAGTACTTC. Translating it yields CASSPLEGSVDEQYF.

The chain combines TRBV6-2 or TRBV6-3 with TRBJ1-6; 9 positions agree with TRBD1. The germline V gene has CDR1 MNHEY and CDR2 SVGEGT. V was pared by 5 bases and J by 1 base, with 6 bases of the junction left unmatched. This CDR3 has 17 amino acids. The CDR3 sequence: CASSRTGGSSYNSPLHF. CDR3 bases: TGTGCCAGCAGTAGAACAGGGGGCTCGTCCTATAATTCACCCCTCCACTTT.

This clonotype came up a few times. The chain couples TRBV29-1 to TRBJ1-2, with 7 bases identical to TRBD1. The germline V gene has CDR1 SQVTM and CDR2 ANQGSEA. CDR3 length: 12 amino acids. V lost 4 bases to trimming and J lost 8 bases; unmatched junction nucleotides: 7. CDR3 bases: TGCAGCGTTGCCCCGACAGGGTGGGGCTACACCTTC. Protein product: CSVAPTGWGYTF.

This clonotype was detected a few times. The chain employs TRBV11-2 and TRBJ2-1, with D possibly matching TRBD2 (6 bases). The CDR3 spans 14 residues. Trimming pared 6 bases from V and 3 bases from J, leaving 12 bases between. Per the germline V gene, CDR1 is SGHAT and CDR2 is FQNNGV. CDR3 bases: TGTGCCAGCAGTTCCGGGACTGACTACAATGAGCAGTTCTTC. This codes for CASSSGTDYNEQFF. Together with reference TRBV11-2 and TRBJ2-1, the CDR3 gives the full variable domain: EAGVAQSPRYKIIEKRQSVAFWCNPISGHATLYWYQQILGQGPKLLIQFQNNGVVDDSQLPKDRFSAERLKGVDSTLKIQPAKLEDSAVYLCASSSGTDYNEQFFGPGTRLTVL.

The table lists this clonotype with a few counts. This sequence joins TRBV28 and TRBJ2-5; a possible D gene is TRBD1 (5 bases). The DNA end is a closer match to TRBJ2-7, so the J assignment may be wrong. The CDR3 sequence is 14 residues long. Germline V gives CDR1 MDHEN, CDR2 SYDVKM. In DNA, the CDR3 is TGTGCCAGCAGTTTGGAGAGACAGCTCTACGAGCAGTACTTC. This codes for CASSLERQLYEQYF.

V gene TRBV21-1 combines with J gene TRBJ2-5. The J call may be wrong; the DNA end is better matched by TRBJ2-7. TRBV21-1 is a known pseudogene. This CDR3 contains 13 residues. The CDR3 region has the DNA TGTGCCAGCAGCAAAGGTAAACACTACGAGCAGTACTTC. Encoded protein: CASSKGKHYEQYF.

The chain is built from TRBV7-9 and TRBJ1-1; D gene unclear. Germline V gene lookup returns CDR1 SEHNR and CDR2 FQNEAQ (reference sequence). Trimming took off 3 bases at V and 3 bases at J, with 8 bases between the two ends. The CDR3 consists of 13 residues. CDR3 sequence reads: CASSFSTDTEAFF. The CDR3 bases are TGTGCCAGCAGCTTTTCAACGGACACTGAAGCTTTCTTT.

This clonotype was observed a handful of times. The rearrangement joins TRBV20-1 to TRBJ1-4; D call uncertain. Trimming removed 0 bases from V and 0 bases from J, with 11 bases in between. The germline V gene encodes CDR1 DFQATT and CDR2 SNEGSKA (reference sequence). The CDR3 has 16 amino acids. The CDR3 nucleotides are TGCAGTGCTAGAGATCGGATTTCGACAACTAATGAAAAACTGTTTTTT. This codes for CSARDRISTTNEKLFF.

This chain connects TRBV7-2 to TRBJ2-1; a possible D gene is TRBD2 (6 bases). The end of the DNA aligns better with TRBJ2-7, so the J call may be wrong. The CDR3 covers 13 residues. The germline V gene encodes CDR1 SGHTA and CDR2 FQGNSA. The CDR3 loop is CASTQRASYEQYF. CDR3 DNA sequence: TGTGCCAGCACGCAGCGGGCCTCCTACGAGCAGTACTTC.

The chain has TRBV7-2 and TRBJ1-5, with D maybe TRBD1 (5 bases). With 2 bases removed from V and 9 bases from J, the gap between germline ends came to 8 bases. Germline lookup yields CDR1 SGHTA and CDR2 FQGNSA. This CDR3 region has 12 residues. CDR3 bases: TGTGCCAGCAGCTTAAATCAGGGGCCCCAGCATTTT. Amino acids: CASSLNQGPQHF.

This clonotype was seen only a few times. The chain carries TRBV6-5 and TRBJ1-3, with TRBD1 matching 9 bases. The germline V gene encodes CDR1 MNHEY and CDR2 SVGAGI. With 10 bases clipped from V and 4 bases from J, the junction kept 5 bases outside the gene matches. The CDR3 covers 13 residues. In nucleotides, the CDR3 is TGTGCCACTTACAGGGGGCTCGGAAACACCATATATTTT. Translated, it gives CATYRGLGNTIYF.

In its sample, this clonotype was seen a few times. The chain links TRBV12-3 or TRBV12-4 to TRBJ1-5; the match to TRBD1 covers 9 bases. The CDR3 loop spans 16 amino acids. The ends lost 4 bases at V and 4 bases at J; junction bases unmatched: 8. CDR3 sequence reads: CASSSQGAIKNQPQHF. CDR3 DNA sequence: TGTGCCAGCAGTTCACAGGGGGCGATTAAGAATCAGCCCCAGCATTTT.

The J gene is TRBJ1-2, the V gene TRBV5-1, with D possibly TRBD1 on 5 matching bases. With 1 base removed from V and 2 bases from J, the gap between germline ends came to 21 bases. Germline V gene lookup returns CDR1 SGHRS and CDR2 YFSETQ. CDR3 length: 18 residues. CDR3 region: CASSLFTISGHRNYGYTF. CDR3 bases: TGCGCCAGCAGCTTGTTTACTATCTCGGGGCACAGGAACTATGGCTACACCTTC.

This clonotype was recorded at least ten times. The chain carries TRBV6-2 or TRBV6-3 and TRBJ2-5; weak D call: TRBD2 (5 bases). CDR3 length: 11 amino acids. The germline V gene has CDR1 MNHEY and CDR2 SVGEGT. Trimming took 2 bases from V and 9 from J, leaving 7 bases between them. As DNA, the CDR3 is TGTGCCAGCAGTTACACCGGGGCCCAGTACTTC. Translation: CASSYTGAQYF.

The rearrangement links TRBV5-1 to TRBJ2-5; D not resolved. The CDR3 sequence is 14 residues long. CDR1 is SGHRS and CDR2 is YFSETQ in the germline V gene. Trimming pared 0 bases from V and 0 bases from J, leaving 6 bases between. The chain's CDR3 is CASSLAEYQETQYF. As DNA, the CDR3 is TGCGCCAGCAGCTTGGCTGAATACCAAGAGACCCAGTACTTC.

The chain employs TRBV7-9 and TRBJ2-7, with TRBD2 as a possible D gene (6 bases). The CDR3 sequence is 14 residues long. The germline gives CDR1 SEHNR, CDR2 FQNEAQ (reference sequence). Trimming shortened V by 5 bases and J by 2 bases, and 13 bases separated the two germline ends. The CDR3 nucleotides are TGTGCCAGCAGCACCCTAGCGCGGACCTACGAGCAGTACTTC. Translation: CASSTLARTYEQYF.

This clonotype showed up just a few times. The chain is built from TRBV19 and TRBJ2-5; 8 nucleotides match TRBD1. The CDR3 covers 12 residues. V shed 10 bases, J shed 4 bases, and the junction held 5 bases outside the gene matches. The germline CDR1 and CDR2 sequences are LNHDA and SQIVND (reference sequence). The CDR3 is CATSGGAETQYF. The DNA for the CDR3 is TGTGCCACCTCAGGGGGCGCAGAGACCCAGTACTTC. The full variable domain, its missing parts supplied by reference TRBV19 and TRBJ2-5, is DGGITQSPKYLFRKEGQNVTLSCEQNLNHDAMYWYRQDPGQGLRLIYYSQIVNDFQKGDIAEGYSVSREKKESFPLTVTSAQKNPTAFYLCATSGGAETQYFGPGTRLLVL.

The CDR3 sequence: CASSPGPQPSGNTIYF. The CDR3, as DNA: TGTGCCAGCAGCCCCGGCCCTCAACCCTCTGGAAACACCATATATTTT. The chain uses TRBV7-3 and TRBJ1-3, with D uncertain. Germline assignment: CDR1 SGHTA and CDR2 FQGTGA. V shed 5 bases and J shed 0 bases, with 14 bases lying between them. This CDR3 contains 16 residues.

This clonotype has ten or more counts. The chain is built from TRBV7-2 and TRBJ1-2; D unresolved. Germline values: CDR1 SGHTA, CDR2 FQGNSA. The CDR3 loop spans 14 amino acids. V was trimmed by 0 bases and J by 6 bases, leaving 11 bases between them. The CDR3 protein is CASSLALVDHGYTF. CDR3 DNA sequence: TGTGCCAGCAGCTTAGCGTTGGTCGACCATGGCTACACCTTC.

The chain has TRBV5-6 and TRBJ2-5; D not resolved. Looked up from germline, CDR1 is SGHDT and CDR2 is YYEEEE. This CDR3 is built from 15 residues. V was pared by 0 bases and J by 2 bases, with 11 bases between. The CDR3: CASSLVGASQETQYF. The CDR3 bases are TGTGCCAGCAGCTTGGTTGGAGCCTCTCAAGAGACCCAGTACTTC.

The rearrangement links TRBV15 to TRBJ1-6, with D perhaps TRBD1 (6 bases). The germline V gene encodes CDR1 LNHNV and CDR2 YYDKDF (reference sequence). V lost 0 bases and J lost 9, with 15 bases in between. The CDR3 extends over 16 amino acids. CDR3: CATSRDSGAEGSPLHF. CDR3 bases: TGTGCCACCAGCAGAGATTCGGGGGCCGAGGGTTCACCCCTCCACTTT.

This clonotype appeared a few times. The chain recombines TRBV7-2 with TRBJ1-1; weak D call: TRBD1 (5 bases). Trimming shortened V by 5 bases and J by 11 bases, and 15 bases separated the two germline ends. The CDR3 sequence is 12 residues long. Germline CDR1 is SGHTA and CDR2 is FQGNSA. DNA for the CDR3: TGTGCCAGCAGCCCCCGGCAGGGTTTGGCTTTCTTT. Encoded protein: CASSPRQGLAFF.

The chain couples TRBV2 to TRBJ2-5, with D perhaps given as TRBD1 or TRBD2 (5 bases each). Trimming cost V 3 bases and J 6 bases, with 11 bases left between them. CDR1 and CDR2 from the germline V gene are SNHLY and FYNNEI. The CDR3 has 13 residues. The CDR3 here is CASSEGVRQTQYF. CDR3 nucleotide sequence: TGTGCCAGCAGTGAGGGGGTCAGGCAGACCCAGTACTTC.

This clonotype appeared a few times. The J gene is TRBJ1-6, the V gene TRBV20-1; D is unresolved. The V and J ends lost 8 bases and 0 bases respectively, with 14 bases between them. Germline V gene sequence: CDR1 DFQATT, CDR2 SNEGSKA (reference sequence). There are 15 residues in the CDR3. CDR3 coding DNA: TGCAGTCTGGAATACCGAAGCTCCTATAATTCACCCCTCCACTTT. Translation gives CSLEYRSSYNSPLHF.

As regards this clonotype: A junction boundary mismatches the germline segment, possibly from a read error. The chain carries TRBV7-3 and TRBJ1-1; 7 nucleotides match TRBD1. The CDR3 runs 15 residues. The V gene's germline CDR1 is SGHTA and CDR2 FQGTGA. In DNA form, the CDR3 reads TGTGCTAGCAGCTTAACTCGGGGAGGACAGGATGAAGCTTTCTTT. Protein sequence: CASSLTRGGQDEAFF.

This clonotype was picked up a small number of times. CDR3 nucleotide sequence: TGTGCCAGCAGCTACTATCCCGGCCAAGAGACCCAGTACTTC. It encodes CASSYYPGQETQYF. The chain recombines TRBV7-2 with TRBJ2-5; no definite D call. Germline V gene lookup returns CDR1 SGHTA and CDR2 FQGNSA. V lost 4 bases to trimming and J lost 1 base, with 10 bases between them. The CDR3 has 14 residues.

This clonotype was counted between two and nine times. The chain has TRBV5-5 and TRBJ2-5, with D perhaps matching TRBD2 (6 bases). Germline V gene data show CDR1 as SGHKS and CDR2 as YYEKEE (reference sequence). V was trimmed by 0 bases and J by 5 bases, leaving 11 bases between them. The CDR3 loop spans 14 amino acids. CDR3 in amino acids: CASSLAGVTETQYF. The CDR3 nucleotides read TGTGCCAGCAGCTTGGCGGGGGTTACGGAGACCCAGTACTTC.